These 16 T cell receptor beta chains were sequenced from one sample in a study of blood T cell repertoires in COVID-19. Repertoires were generated with immunoSEQ multiplex PCR, while TCRdb's copy carries only in-frame clones and drops some. Counted here are about 220,000 clones, 84% occurring once; the ten biggest clones make up 9.7%. Sequencing input: peripheral blood. The receptors originated from a man aged 50 or older with active or convalescent COVID-19.

This clone showed up just a few times. The DNA for the CDR3 is TGTGCCAGCTCACCGAGTCCGGACGGGGCCGGGGAGCTGTTTTTT. Its protein product is CASSPSPDGAGELFF. This chain connects TRBV18 to TRBJ2-2, with D possibly TRBD2 on 5 matching bases. Between the trimmed V and J ends, which lost 3 bases and 6 bases, there was a span of 14 bases. The CDR3 extends over 15 amino acids. The germline gives CDR1 KGHSH, CDR2 LQKENI.

The chain uses TRBV7-9 and TRBJ1-2; 9 bases fit TRBD1. J was trimmed by 2 bases and V by 7 bases; bases with no gene match: 5. Germline values: CDR1 SEHNR, CDR2 FQNEAQ (reference sequence). The CDR3 is 14 amino acids. The CDR3 loop is CASTLQGANYGYTF. The CDR3 nucleotides read TGTGCCAGCACTCTACAGGGGGCAAACTATGGCTACACCTTC. The whole variable domain, remainder taken from reference TRBV7-9 and TRBJ1-2, is DTGVSQNPRHKITKRGQNVTFRCDPISEHNRLYWYRQTLGQGPEFLTYFQNEAQLEKSRLLSDRFSAERPKGSFSTLEIQRTEQGDSAMYLCASTLQGANYGYTFGSGTRLTVV.

The J gene is TRBJ1-3, the V gene TRBV7-9, with a possible D match to TRBD1 (6 bases). The CDR3 consists of 15 residues. V lost 5 bases and J 2 bases, leaving 13 bases between the germline ends. CDR1 is SEHNR and CDR2 is FQNEAQ in the germline V gene (reference sequence). CDR3 residues: CASSNKGGPGNTIYF. Here the CDR3 DNA reads TGTGCCAGCAGCAATAAAGGGGGACCTGGAAACACCATATATTTT.

The genes are TRBV10-3 and TRBJ2-7, with 9 bases fitting TRBD2. The germline gives CDR1 ENHRY, CDR2 SYGVKD. CDR3 length: 15 amino acids. V shed 0 bases, J shed 4 bases, and the junction held 4 bases outside the gene matches. The CDR3 DNA is TGTGCCATCAGTGAGTCTTCTAGCGGGGCTTACGAGCAGTACTTC. Amino acid sequence: CAISESSSGAYEQYF.

This chain links TRBV5-1 with TRBJ1-1; 10 nucleotides agree with TRBD1. Germline lookup yields CDR1 SGHRS and CDR2 YFSETQ. J gave up 4 bases and V 4 bases, and 10 bases lay outside the gene matches. This CDR3 region has 16 residues. The CDR3 coding sequence is TGCGCCAGCAGCCCTCTGACAGGGGGCCCAAGCACTGAAGCTTTCTTT. Translating it yields CASSPLTGGPSTEAFF.

This chain connects TRBV5-6 to TRBJ1-1; 10 nucleotides agree with TRBD1. The CDR3 spans 15 residues. CDR1 is SGHDT and CDR2 is YYEEEE in the germline V gene. Trimming cost V 0 bases and J 6 bases; bases outside gene matches: 5. The CDR3 DNA is TGTGCCAGCAGCTTGGTGGGGACAGGGGTGCCTGAAGCTTTCTTT. Protein product: CASSLVGTGVPEAFF.

V and J are TRBV18 and TRBJ2-2; 7 bases are a match to TRBD1. CDR1 and CDR2 (germline): KGHSH, LQKENI. Germline trimming cut 2 bases from V and 1 base from J; bases unmatched to any gene: 4. This CDR3 has 16 amino acids. The CDR3 coding sequence is TGTGCCAGCTCACCATGGGACAGCAAGAACACCGGGGAGCTGTTTTTT. Translation: CASSPWDSKNTGELFF.

The rearrangement links TRBV25-1 to TRBJ2-2, with D possibly being TRBD2 (5 bases). Germline values: CDR1 MGHDK, CDR2 SYGVNS. The CDR3 loop spans 14 amino acids. Trimming stripped 7 bases from V and 6 bases from J, with 15 bases between. CDR3 region: CASTNPGVPGELFF. CDR3 in DNA: TGTGCCAGCACCAACCCCGGGGTACCCGGGGAGCTGTTTTTT.

In DNA form, the CDR3 reads TGTGCCAGCAGTGAAGCGTGGGGGGCTGGAAACACCATATATTTT. This encodes CASSEAWGAGNTIYF. This rearrangement joins TRBV2 to TRBJ1-3; weak D call: TRBD1 (5 bases). Per germline, CDR1 SNHLY and CDR2 FYNNEI. Trimming removed 0 bases from V and 2 bases from J, with 8 bases in between. This CDR3 spans 15 amino acids.

The rearrangement uses TRBV28 and TRBJ2-3, with D tentatively TRBD2 (5 bases). CDR1 is MDHEN, CDR2 SYDVKM, per germline. The CDR3 sequence is 14 residues long. V was cut by 6 bases and J by 6 bases, with 16 bases left in between. The CDR3 DNA sequence: TGTGCCAGCAGCCCGGGATCCCCCGGCGATACGCAGTATTTT. Encoded protein: CASSPGSPGDTQYF. Variable domain in full (rest from reference TRBV28 and TRBJ2-3): DVKVTQSSRYLVKRTGEKVFLECVQDMDHENMFWYRQDPGLGLRLIYFSYDVKMKEKGDIPEGYSVSREKKERFSLILESASTNQTSMYLCASSPGSPGDTQYFGPGTRLTVL.

This clone was recorded only once. This chain connects TRBV13 to TRBJ1-1; TRBD1 agrees at 9 bases. The CDR3 is made up of 15 amino acids. Germline V gene lookup returns CDR1 PRHDT and CDR2 FYEKMQ (reference sequence). V lost 4 bases, J lost 4 bases, and 7 bases stayed unmatched. The chain's CDR3 is CASSSPGQGITEAFF. The DNA for the CDR3 is TGTGCCAGCAGCTCCCCGGGACAGGGAATCACTGAAGCTTTCTTT. The full variable domain, with the rest looked up from reference TRBV13 and TRBJ1-1, is AAGVIQSPRHLIKEKRETATLKCYPIPRHDTVYWYQQGPGQDPQFLISFYEKMQSDKGSIPDRFSAQQFSDYHSELNMSSLELGDSALYFCASSSPGQGITEAFFGQGTRLTVV.

V usage is TRBV29-1 and J usage is TRBJ2-3, with D perhaps TRBD2 (6 bases). This CDR3 region has 14 residues. Between the trimmed V and J ends, which lost 7 bases and 0 bases, there was a span of 14 bases. CDR1 and CDR2 (germline): SQVTM, ANQGSEA. CDR3 residues: CSAAISGSTDTQYF. DNA for the CDR3: TGCAGCGCGGCAATTAGCGGCAGCACAGATACGCAGTATTTT.

The rearrangement links TRBV16 to TRBJ1-2, with TRBD1 as a possible D gene (5 bases). CDR1 KGHSY and CDR2 FQNENV come from the germline V gene. Trimming left V 4 bases short and J 2 bases short, with 8 bases between. The CDR3 length is 13 residues. The CDR3 here is CASSRQLNYGYTF. In DNA, the CDR3 is TGTGCCAGCAGCCGACAGCTGAACTATGGCTACACCTTC.

The CDR3 reads CASSSFDRANEKLFF. The CDR3 nucleotides read TGTGCCAGCAGCTCCTTCGACAGGGCTAATGAAAAACTGTTTTTT. The rearrangement joins TRBV25-1 to TRBJ1-4; 7 bases agree with TRBD1. After removal of 6 bases from V and 3 bases from J, the junction contained 7 bases not matched to a gene. This CDR3 comprises 15 residues. Germline-derived CDR1 and CDR2 are MGHDK and SYGVNS.

CDR3 region: CASSRTGEKLFF. CDR3 in DNA: TGTGCCAGCAGCCGAACAGGGGAAAAACTGTTTTTT. The chain is built from TRBV4-2 and TRBJ1-4; perhaps TRBD1 as D (6 bases). Per germline, CDR1 LGHNA and CDR2 YNFKEQ. This CDR3 is 12 amino acids long. Trimming took 4 bases from V and 8 from J, leaving 8 bases between them.

The chain couples TRBV28 to TRBJ2-2; a possible D gene is TRBD2 (7 bases). The V end was cut by 5 bases, the J end by 4 bases, with 20 bases between. Germline CDR1 reads MDHEN; CDR2 reads SYDVKM. This CDR3 region has 17 residues. The CDR3 bases are TGTGCCAGCAGTCCCGGAGATACGGGGGGCCTCACCGGGGAGCTGTTTTTT. Protein: CASSPGDTGGLTGELFF.